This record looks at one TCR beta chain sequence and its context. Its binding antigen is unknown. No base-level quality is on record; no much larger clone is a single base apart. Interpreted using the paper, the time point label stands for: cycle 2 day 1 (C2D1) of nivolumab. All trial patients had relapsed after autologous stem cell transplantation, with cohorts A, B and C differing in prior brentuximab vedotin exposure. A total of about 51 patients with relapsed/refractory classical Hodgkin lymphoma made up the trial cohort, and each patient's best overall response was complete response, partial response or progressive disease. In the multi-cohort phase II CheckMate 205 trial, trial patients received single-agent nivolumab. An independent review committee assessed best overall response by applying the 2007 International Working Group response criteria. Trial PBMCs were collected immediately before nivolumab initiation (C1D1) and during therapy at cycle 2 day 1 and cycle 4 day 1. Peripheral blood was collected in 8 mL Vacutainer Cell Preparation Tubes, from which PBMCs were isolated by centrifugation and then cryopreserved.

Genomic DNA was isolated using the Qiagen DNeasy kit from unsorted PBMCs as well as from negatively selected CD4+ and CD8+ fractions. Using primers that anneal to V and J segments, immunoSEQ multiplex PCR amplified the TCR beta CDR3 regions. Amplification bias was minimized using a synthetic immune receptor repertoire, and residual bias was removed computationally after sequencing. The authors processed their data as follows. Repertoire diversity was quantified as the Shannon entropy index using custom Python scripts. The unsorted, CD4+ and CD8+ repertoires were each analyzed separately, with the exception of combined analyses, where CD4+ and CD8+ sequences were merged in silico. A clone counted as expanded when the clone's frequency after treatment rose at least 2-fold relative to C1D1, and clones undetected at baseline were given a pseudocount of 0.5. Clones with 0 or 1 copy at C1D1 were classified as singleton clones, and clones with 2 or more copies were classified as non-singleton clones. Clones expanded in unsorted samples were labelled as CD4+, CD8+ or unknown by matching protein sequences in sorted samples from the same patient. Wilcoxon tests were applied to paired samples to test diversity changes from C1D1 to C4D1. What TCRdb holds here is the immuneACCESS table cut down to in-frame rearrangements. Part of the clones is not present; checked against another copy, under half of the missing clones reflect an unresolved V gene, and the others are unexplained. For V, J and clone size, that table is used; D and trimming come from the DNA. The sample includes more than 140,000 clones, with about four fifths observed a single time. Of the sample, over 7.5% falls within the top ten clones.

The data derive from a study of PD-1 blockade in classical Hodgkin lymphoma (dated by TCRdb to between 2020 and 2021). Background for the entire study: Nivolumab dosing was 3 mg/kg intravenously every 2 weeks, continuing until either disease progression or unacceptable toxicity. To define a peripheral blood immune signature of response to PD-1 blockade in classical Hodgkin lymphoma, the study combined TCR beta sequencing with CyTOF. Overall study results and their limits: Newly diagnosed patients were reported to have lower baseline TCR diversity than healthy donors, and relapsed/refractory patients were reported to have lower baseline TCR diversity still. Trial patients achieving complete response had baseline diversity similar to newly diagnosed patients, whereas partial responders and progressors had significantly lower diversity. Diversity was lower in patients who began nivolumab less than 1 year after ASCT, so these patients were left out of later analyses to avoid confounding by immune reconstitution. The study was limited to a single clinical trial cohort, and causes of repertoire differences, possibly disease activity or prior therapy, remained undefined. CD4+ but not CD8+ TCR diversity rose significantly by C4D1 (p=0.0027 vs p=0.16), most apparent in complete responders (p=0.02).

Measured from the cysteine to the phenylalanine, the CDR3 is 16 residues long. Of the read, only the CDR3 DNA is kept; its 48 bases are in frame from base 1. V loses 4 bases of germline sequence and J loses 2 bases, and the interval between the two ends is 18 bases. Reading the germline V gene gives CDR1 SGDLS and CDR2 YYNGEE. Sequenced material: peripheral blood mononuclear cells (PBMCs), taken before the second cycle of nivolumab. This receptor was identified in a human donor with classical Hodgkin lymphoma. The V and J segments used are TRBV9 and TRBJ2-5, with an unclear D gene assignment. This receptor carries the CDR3 CASSPSPATGQETQYF. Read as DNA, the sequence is TGTGCCAGCAGCCCATCCCCCGCCACGGGTCAAGAGACCCAGTACTTC.